The 4 T cell receptor beta chains presented below share a single source sample, sequenced in a study of identical twins. TCRdb re-analysed the 5' RACE reads in MiXCR, keeping a single row per CDR3 protein. The sample has around 690,000 distinct CDR3 sequences; 21% are singletons. These data also featured in a second study, about T cells expressing NK-cell markers.

The sequencing input was PBMCs. These receptors were obtained from a woman between 18 and 29 years old in good health.

This clonotype was found a few times. This rearrangement joins TRBV7-9 to TRBJ2-7; D is unclear. This CDR3 is built from 12 residues. Between the trimmed V and J ends, which lost 3 bases and 5 bases, there was a span of 8 bases. The germline CDR1 and CDR2 sequences are SEHNR and FQNEAQ (reference sequence). CDR3 sequence: CASSFWVHEQYF. The CDR3 bases are TGTGCCAGCAGCTTTTGGGTCCACGAGCAGTACTTC.

The table lists this clonotype with many counts. The rearrangement links TRBV5-1 to TRBJ2-3; tentative D call: TRBD1 (5 bases). The V gene's germline CDR1 is SGHRS and CDR2 YFSETQ. The length of the CDR3 is 13 residues. Trimming left V 3 bases short and J 3 bases short, with 8 bases between. For the CDR3, the DNA is TGCGCCAGCAGCTCGGCAGGGACAGATACGCAGTATTTT. The encoded protein is CASSSAGTDTQYF.

This clonotype was counted between two and nine times. The rearrangement links TRBV7-2 to TRBJ2-3, with a tentative D call TRBD2 (6 bases). CDR1 and CDR2 from the germline V gene are SGHTA and FQGNSA. V was trimmed by 1 base and J by 1 base, leaving 12 bases between them. The CDR3 runs 16 residues. The CDR3 here is CASSLGGTGGTDTQYF. For the CDR3, the DNA is TGTGCCAGCAGCTTAGGGGGGACGGGGGGCACAGATACGCAGTATTTT.

This clonotype has only a few counts. The gene calls are TRBV5-1 and TRBJ2-2, with 8 bases fitting TRBD2. This CDR3 is built from 14 residues. Looked up from germline, CDR1 is SGHRS and CDR2 is YFSETQ. The V gene end was trimmed by 5 bases and the J gene end by 4 bases; junction bases not matched to a gene: 4. CDR3 sequence reads: CASRAGVGTGELFF. The DNA of the CDR3 is TGCGCCAGCAGAGCGGGAGTAGGCACCGGGGAGCTGTTTTTT. Variable domain in full (rest from reference TRBV5-1 and TRBJ2-2): KAGVTQTPRYLIKTRGQQVTLSCSPISGHRSVSWYQQTPGQGLQFLFEYFSETQRNKGNFPGRFSGRQFSNSRSEMNVSTLELGDSALYLCASRAGVGTGELFFGEGSRLTVL.